A single sample is the source of the 12 T cell receptor beta chains below, sequenced in a study of blood T cell repertoires in COVID-19. Produced via immunoSEQ multiplex PCR; TCRdb's table is partial and in-frame only. The sample records some 190,000 clones, 80% to 90% being singletons. Sample: peripheral blood. All receptors derive from a man aged 18 to 30 with active or convalescent COVID-19.

This chain uses TRBV28 with TRBJ2-5; 9 nucleotides agree with TRBD2. This CDR3 is 21 amino acids long. The V gene end was trimmed by 3 bases and the J gene end by 0 bases; junction bases not matched to a gene: 20. In germline, CDR1 is MDHEN, CDR2 SYDVKM. The CDR3 nucleotides are TGTGCCAGCAGTTTCCTGCTTCATCTTCGGCTAGCGGGATCAAACCAAGAGACCCAGTACTTC. The encoded protein is CASSFLLHLRLAGSNQETQYF.

The chain is built from TRBV5-8 and TRBJ2-3; 9 bases map to TRBD2. This CDR3 has 16 amino acids. Germline loops: CDR1 SGHTS, CDR2 YDEGEE. V lost 5 bases and J lost 0; bases outside the gene matches: 7. The CDR3 spells CASSSLAGLSTDTQYF. In DNA, the CDR3 is TGTGCCAGCAGTTCCCTAGCGGGACTAAGCACAGATACGCAGTATTTT.

The chain is built from TRBV7-2 and TRBJ2-7, with TRBD2 matching over 7 bases. The CDR3 spans 16 residues. V gave up 1 base and J gave up 3 bases; unmatched junction bases: 9. CDR1 is SGHTA, CDR2 FQGNSA, per germline. In DNA, the CDR3 is TGTGCCAGCAGCTTAGGAGGCGGCGGGAGCATCTACGAGCAGTACTTC. Translation gives CASSLGGGGSIYEQYF.

Many counts were recorded for this clone. The genes are TRBV5-8 and TRBJ2-7; a weak D match, TRBD1 (5 bases). This CDR3 region has 12 residues. V was trimmed by 3 bases and J by 7 bases, leaving 11 bases between them. CDR1 and CDR2 from the germline V gene are SGHTS and YDEGEE. The CDR3 DNA is TGTGCCAGCAGCTGGACGCAGGGAGAGCAGTACTTC. It translates to CASSWTQGEQYF.

This clone has only one observation. This rearrangement joins TRBV5-1 to TRBJ2-3; 7 bases fit TRBD1. Germline CDR1 reads SGHRS; CDR2 reads YFSETQ. V trimming: 3 bases; J trimming: 3 bases; junction bases outside the gene matches: 1. There are 13 residues in the CDR3. CDR3 sequence reads: CASSSQGTDTQYF. CDR3 bases: TGCGCCAGCAGCTCACAGGGGACAGATACGCAGTATTTT.

This sequence joins TRBV28 and TRBJ2-2; 7 nucleotides line up with TRBD2. Trimming took 6 bases from V and 5 from J; bases not matched to a gene: 9. This CDR3 region has 15 residues. From germline, CDR1 is MDHEN and CDR2 SYDVKM. CDR3 region: CASSDAGVGTGELFF. CDR3 nucleotides: TGTGCCAGCAGCGATGCGGGAGTGGGAACCGGGGAGCTGTTTTTT.

The chain joins TRBV3-1 (or the pseudogene TRBV3-2) to TRBJ2-7; a weak D match, TRBD2 (6 bases). The CDR3 length is 12 residues. CDR1 and CDR2 (germline): LGHDT, YNNKEL (reference sequence). V lost 4 bases, J lost 5 bases, and 9 bases lay in between. The CDR3 DNA sequence: TGTGCCAGCAGCCCCGGGGGAAACGAGCAGTACTTC. This codes for CASSPGGNEQYF.

This chain uses TRBV7-2 with TRBJ1-1, with D unclear. With 5 bases removed from V and 0 bases from J, the gap between germline ends came to 10 bases. The CDR3 is 14 amino acids. Germline assignment: CDR1 SGHTA and CDR2 FQGNSA. The CDR3 sequence is CASSPRVMNTEAFF. The CDR3, as DNA: TGTGCCAGCAGCCCGAGGGTAATGAACACTGAAGCTTTCTTT.

The chain links TRBV19 to TRBJ2-5; D is unclear. Per germline, CDR1 LNHDA and CDR2 SQIVND (reference sequence). Trimming took off 3 bases at V and 2 bases at J, with 10 bases between the two ends. The CDR3 is made up of 14 amino acids. In DNA form, the CDR3 reads TGTGCCAGTAGTATTCAGAACAGTCAAGAGACCCAGTACTTC. This translates into CASSIQNSQETQYF.

V usage is TRBV10-3 and J usage is TRBJ1-5; 7 bases fit TRBD1. The germline V gene has CDR1 ENHRY and CDR2 SYGVKD. The CDR3 loop spans 17 amino acids. V gave up 6 bases and J gave up 0 bases; unmatched junction bases: 11. This CDR3 reads CAISTNKDRNSNQPQHF. CDR3 bases: TGTGCCATCAGCACAAACAAGGACAGGAATAGCAATCAGCCCCAGCATTTT.

The chain joins TRBV3-1 (or the pseudogene TRBV3-2) to TRBJ1-3; a weak D match, TRBD1 (6 bases). The CDR3 consists of 14 residues. V was cut by 4 bases and J by 5 bases, with 12 bases left in between. Germline CDR1 LGHDT, CDR2 YNNKEL (reference sequence). This chain's CDR3 is CASSLRGARNTIYF. CDR3 nucleotide sequence: TGTGCCAGCAGCCTTCGGGGGGCGAGAAACACCATATATTTT.

This sequence joins TRBV4-3 and TRBJ1-2; 7 bases line up with TRBD1. The CDR3 extends over 15 amino acids. Trimming at V came to 0 bases and at J to 6 bases, leaving 7 bases not matched to a gene. The germline V gene has CDR1 LGHNA and CDR2 YSLEER. The CDR3, as DNA: TGCGCCAGCAGCCAAGATCCCAGGGGACAGAATGGCTACACCTTC. As protein: CASSQDPRGQNGYTF.